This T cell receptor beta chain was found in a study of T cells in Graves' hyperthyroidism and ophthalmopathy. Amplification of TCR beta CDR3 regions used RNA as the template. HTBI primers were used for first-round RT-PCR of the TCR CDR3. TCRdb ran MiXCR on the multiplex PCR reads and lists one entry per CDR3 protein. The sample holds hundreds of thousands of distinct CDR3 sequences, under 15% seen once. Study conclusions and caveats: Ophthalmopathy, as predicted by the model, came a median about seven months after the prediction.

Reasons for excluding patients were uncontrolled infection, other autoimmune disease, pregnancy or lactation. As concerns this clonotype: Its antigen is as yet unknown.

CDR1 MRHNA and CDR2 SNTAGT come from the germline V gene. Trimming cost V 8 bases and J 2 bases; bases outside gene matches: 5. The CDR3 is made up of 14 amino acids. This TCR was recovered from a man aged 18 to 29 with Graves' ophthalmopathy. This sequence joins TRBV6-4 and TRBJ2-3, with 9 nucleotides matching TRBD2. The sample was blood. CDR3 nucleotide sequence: TGTGCCAGCGGCGGGGGGGGGCCCACAGATACGCAGTATTTT. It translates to CASGGGGPTDTQYF.